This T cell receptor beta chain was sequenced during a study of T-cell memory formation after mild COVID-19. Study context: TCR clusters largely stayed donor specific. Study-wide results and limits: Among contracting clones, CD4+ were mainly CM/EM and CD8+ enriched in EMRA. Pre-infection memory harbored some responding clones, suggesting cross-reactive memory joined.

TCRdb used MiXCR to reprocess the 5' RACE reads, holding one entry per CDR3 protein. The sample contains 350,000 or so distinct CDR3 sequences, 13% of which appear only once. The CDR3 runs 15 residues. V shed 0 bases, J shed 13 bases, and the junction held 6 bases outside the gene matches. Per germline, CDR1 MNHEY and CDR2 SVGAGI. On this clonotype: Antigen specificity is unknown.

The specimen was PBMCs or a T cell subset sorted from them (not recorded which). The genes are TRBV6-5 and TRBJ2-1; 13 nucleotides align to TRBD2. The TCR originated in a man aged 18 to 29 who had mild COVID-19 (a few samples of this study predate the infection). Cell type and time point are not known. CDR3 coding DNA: TGTGCCAGCAGTTACTCGGGAGGGACTAGCGGGGTTCAGTTCTTC. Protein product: CASSYSGGTSGVQFF.